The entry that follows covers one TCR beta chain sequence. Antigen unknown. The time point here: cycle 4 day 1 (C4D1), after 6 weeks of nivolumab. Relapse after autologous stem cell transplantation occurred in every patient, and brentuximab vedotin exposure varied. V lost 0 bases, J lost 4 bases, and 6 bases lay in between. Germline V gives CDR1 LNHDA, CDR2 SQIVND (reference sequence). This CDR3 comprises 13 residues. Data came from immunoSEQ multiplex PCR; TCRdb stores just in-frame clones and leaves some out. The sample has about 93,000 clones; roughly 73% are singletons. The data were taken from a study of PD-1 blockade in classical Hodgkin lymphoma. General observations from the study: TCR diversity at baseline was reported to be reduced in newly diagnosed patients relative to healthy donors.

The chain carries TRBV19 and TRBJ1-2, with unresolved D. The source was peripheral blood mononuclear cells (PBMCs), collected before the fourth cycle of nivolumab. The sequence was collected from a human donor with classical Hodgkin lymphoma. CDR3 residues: CASSIEQTYGYTF. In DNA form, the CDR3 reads TGTGCCAGTAGTATAGAGCAGACCTATGGCTACACCTTC.